This is a list of T cell receptor beta chains from one sample in a study of neurological immune-mediated disorders. TCRdb processed the 5' RACE reads anew with MiXCR; each CDR3 protein has one entry. The profile covers roughly 90,000 distinct CDR3 sequences, with around 3.5% appearing a single time and approximately 3% taken by the ten largest. The specimen was PBMCs. Every receptor here comes from a woman in her forties or fifties with multiple sclerosis. Each CDR3 is given with its conserved first and last residue. A D gene is named only where the DNA matches it firmly. Clone size is not always given. Where it is, it says once, few, many or a class for expanded clones.

V: TRBV5-1
size: many
D: TRBD2
J: TRBJ2-3
CDR3: CASSLVTSGGSDTQYF
DNA: TGCGCCAGCAGCTTGGTAACTAGCGGGGGCTCAGATACGCAGTATTTT

V: TRBV20-1
size: many
D: TRBD2
J: TRBJ2-1
CDR3: CSARLAGIQYNEQFF
DNA: TGCAGTGCTAGGCTAGCGGGGATACAATACAATGAGCAGTTCTTC

V: TRBV25-1
size: many
D: -
J: TRBJ2-4
CDR3: CASRGSENIQYF
DNA: TGTGCCAGCAGGGGATCGGAAAACATTCAGTACTTC

V: TRBV5-1
size: many
D: -
J: TRBJ1-2
CDR3: CASSLGIQRSNYGYTF
DNA: TGCGCCAGCAGCTTGGGGATACAGAGGAGTAACTATGGCTACACCTTC

V: TRBV12-3/TRBV12-4
size: -
D: TRBD1
J: TRBJ2-2
CDR3: CASSLALGTANTGELFF
DNA: TGTGCCAGCAGTTTAGCGCTTGGGACAGCGAACACCGGGGAGCTGTTTTTT

V: TRBV28
size: many
D: TRBD1
J: TRBJ1-3
CDR3: CASSPGQPTGNTIYF
DNA: TGTGCCAGTTCCCCGGGACAGCCGACTGGAAACACCATATATTTT

V: TRBV7-2
size: few
D: TRBD1
J: TRBJ1-6
CDR3: CASSKRGQGSYNSTLNF
DNA: TGTGCCAGCAGCAAAAGAGGACAGGGATCCTATAATTCAACCCTCAACTTT

V: TRBV27
size: many
D: -
J: TRBJ1-6
CDR3: CASSFGQLNSPLHF
DNA: TGTGCCAGCAGTTTTGGACAGTTGAATTCACCCCTCCACTTT

V: TRBV12-3/TRBV12-4
size: few
D: -
J: TRBJ2-1
CDR3: CDSTTRAEEQFF
DNA: TGTGACAGCACCACCCGAGCGGAAGAGCAGTTCTTC

V: TRBV7-8
size: many
D: -
J: TRBJ2-6
CDR3: CASCLGTGANVLTF
DNA: TGTGCCAGCTGCCTAGGAACTGGGGCCAACGTCCTGACTTTC

V: TRBV5-1
size: many
D: -
J: TRBJ2-7
CDR3: CASSEQGSPGEQYF
DNA: TGCGCCAGCAGCGAACAGGGCAGTCCGGGGGAGCAGTACTTC

V: TRBV5-1
size: many
D: -
J: TRBJ2-7
CDR3: CASSDPQGSYEQYF
DNA: TGCGCCAGCAGCGATCCGCAGGGCTCCTACGAGCAGTACTTC

V: TRBV5-1
size: many
D: -
J: TRBJ2-6
CDR3: CASTGGTGANVLTF
DNA: TGCGCCAGCACCGGGGGAACTGGGGCCAACGTCCTGACTTTC

V: TRBV28
size: many
D: -
J: TRBJ1-5
CDR3: CASSLSSRGSNQPQHF
DNA: TGTGCCAGCAGTTTATCGTCCAGGGGAAGCAATCAGCCCCAGCATTTT

V: TRBV10-3
size: many
D: TRBD1
J: TRBJ1-1
CDR3: CAIGDSNTEAFF
DNA: TGTGCCATCGGGGACAGTAACACTGAAGCTTTCTTT

V: TRBV7-9
size: many
D: -
J: TRBJ1-1
CDR3: CASSSNAQGQYPNTEAFF
DNA: TGTGCCAGCAGCTCTAACGCACAGGGCCAATACCCGAACACTGAAGCTTTCTTT

V: TRBV7-8
size: many
D: -
J: TRBJ2-5
CDR3: CASSFLGGQETQYF
DNA: TGTGCCAGCAGCTTCCTCGGAGGACAAGAGACCCAGTACTTC

V: TRBV5-1
size: many
D: TRBD1
J: TRBJ2-5
CDR3: CASSLQPQGVKETQYF
DNA: TGCGCCAGCAGCTTACAACCTCAGGGGGTAAAAGAGACCCAGTACTTC

V: TRBV7-2
size: many
D: -
J: TRBJ1-2
CDR3: CASSLDGWGNYGYTF
DNA: TGTGCCAGCAGCTTGGATGGGTGGGGGAACTATGGCTACACCTTC

V: TRBV6-5
size: many
D: -
J: TRBJ2-2
CDR3: CASSYFGGYTGELFF
DNA: TGTGCCAGCAGTTATTTTGGGGGGTACACCGGGGAGCTGTTTTTT

V: TRBV20-1
size: many
D: TRBD1
J: TRBJ1-5
CDR3: CSARDPGQAGQPQHF
DNA: TGCAGTGCTAGAGACCCAGGACAGGCAGGTCAGCCCCAGCATTTT

V: TRBV7-9
size: many
D: TRBD1
J: TRBJ2-7
CDR3: CATSSGTGSFRTAYEQYF
DNA: TGTGCCACCTCGTCCGGGACAGGGTCATTCCGAACCGCCTACGAGCAGTACTTC